These T cell receptor beta chains were read from a single sample in a study of identical twins. TCRdb re-analysed the 5' RACE reads in MiXCR, keeping a single row per CDR3 protein. The table shows around 530,000 distinct CDR3 sequences, with about 16% occurring only once. This same sample was also part of a study on yellow fever vaccine responses in identical twins.

Specimen: CD4+ T cells sorted from blood. The receptors were sampled from a woman between 18 and 29 years old in good health. CDR3s include the opening cysteine and the closing phenylalanine or tryptophan. The D gene is left open where the match is weak. Clone sizes are given selectively: once, few, many, or a class where the clone is expanded.

clone_size: few
d_call: TRBD1
v_call: TRBV29-1
j_call: TRBJ1-1
cdr3_nt: TGCAGCGTTGCTACAGCAGGGGGTATGGGTTCTTTCTTT
cdr3_aa: CSVATAGGMGSFF

clone_size: few
d_call: -
v_call: TRBV6-2/TRBV6-3
j_call: TRBJ1-1
cdr3_nt: TGTGCCAGCTACAAGGTCTTCACCGCGAACACTGAAGCTTTCTTT
cdr3_aa: CASYKVFTANTEAFF

clone_size: many
d_call: -
v_call: TRBV7-9
j_call: TRBJ2-1
cdr3_nt: TGTGCCAGCAGCTTGGAGACGGGACCACCTCTCTTC
cdr3_aa: CASSLETGPPLF

clone_size: -
d_call: TRBD2
v_call: TRBV14
j_call: TRBJ2-2
cdr3_nt: TGTGCCAGCAGCAAGTGGAGCGGGAGGGACACCGGGGAGCTGTTTTTT
cdr3_aa: CASSKWSGRDTGELFF

clone_size: -
d_call: TRBD2
v_call: TRBV5-1
j_call: TRBJ2-2
cdr3_nt: TGCGCCAGCAGCTTAAGGGGACTAGCGCAAAGTACGAACACCGGGGAGCTGTTTTTT
cdr3_aa: CASSLRGLAQSTNTGELFF

clone_size: -
d_call: -
v_call: TRBV21-1
j_call: TRBJ2-1
cdr3_nt: TGTGCCAGCAGCCCAGGGACAGGGGGGAAGTTCTTC
cdr3_aa: CASSPGTGGKFF

clone_size: few
d_call: -
v_call: TRBV6-1
j_call: TRBJ2-5
cdr3_nt: TGTGCCAGCAGAGGGGGGGGCCCTCCCCAAGAGACCCAGTACTTC
cdr3_aa: CASRGGGPPQETQYF

clone_size: few
d_call: TRBD2
v_call: TRBV4-2
j_call: TRBJ2-3
cdr3_nt: TGTGCCAGCAGCCAAGAAGCGGGAGGGCCGACAGATACGCAGTATTTT
cdr3_aa: CASSQEAGGPTDTQYF

clone_size: few
d_call: -
v_call: TRBV3-1
j_call: TRBJ2-1
cdr3_nt: TGTGCCAGCAGCCAAGGCGGGACAGCCTACAATGAGCAGTTCTTC
cdr3_aa: CASSQGGTAYNEQFF

clone_size: -
d_call: -
v_call: TRBV28
j_call: TRBJ2-3
cdr3_nt: TGTGCCAGCAGTCCCCCCTCCCCCAGGGGCACGCAGTATTTT
cdr3_aa: CASSPPSPRGTQYF

clone_size: few
d_call: -
v_call: TRBV7-8
j_call: TRBJ2-7
cdr3_nt: TGTGCCAGCAGCACAGACAGCAGCTCCTACGAGCAGTACTTC
cdr3_aa: CASSTDSSSYEQYF

clone_size: -
d_call: -
v_call: TRBV14
j_call: TRBJ1-1
cdr3_nt: TGTGCCAGCAGCCAGGGAAAAGCTTTCTTT
cdr3_aa: CASSQGKAFF

clone_size: -
d_call: TRBD2
v_call: TRBV5-1
j_call: TRBJ2-1
cdr3_nt: TGCGCCAGCAGCAGGACTAGCGACAAGAATGAGCAGTTCTTC
cdr3_aa: CASSRTSDKNEQFF

clone_size: few
d_call: -
v_call: TRBV6-1
j_call: TRBJ1-2
cdr3_nt: TGTGCCAGCAGGACCGGCAGCTATGGCTACACCTTC
cdr3_aa: CASRTGSYGYTF

clone_size: many
d_call: -
v_call: TRBV2
j_call: TRBJ1-2
cdr3_nt: TGTGCCAGCAGTTCTACAGACTATGGCTACACCTTC
cdr3_aa: CASSSTDYGYTF

clone_size: -
d_call: -
v_call: TRBV19
j_call: TRBJ1-5
cdr3_nt: TGTGCCAGTAGTCCCGGGTCCTTCAATCAGCCCCAGCATTTT
cdr3_aa: CASSPGSFNQPQHF

clone_size: -
d_call: TRBD1
v_call: TRBV7-9
j_call: TRBJ1-1
cdr3_nt: TGTGCCAGCAGTCTAGTGTGGGACAGAGGGACTGAAGCTTTCTTT
cdr3_aa: CASSLVWDRGTEAFF

clone_size: -
d_call: -
v_call: TRBV6-1
j_call: TRBJ1-1
cdr3_nt: TGTGCCAGCATCAGCTGGGAGGGACTGAACACTGAAGCTTTCTTT
cdr3_aa: CASISWEGLNTEAFF

clone_size: few
d_call: TRBD1
v_call: TRBV12-3/TRBV12-4
j_call: TRBJ2-2
cdr3_nt: TGTGCCAGCAGTTCCCGGACAGGGGTCACCGGGGAGCTGTTTTTT
cdr3_aa: CASSSRTGVTGELFF

clone_size: many
d_call: -
v_call: TRBV12-3/TRBV12-4
j_call: TRBJ2-3
cdr3_nt: TGTGCCAGCAGTTTAGTGCCAACAACTAGCACAGATACGCAGTATTTT
cdr3_aa: CASSLVPTTSTDTQYF

clone_size: -
d_call: TRBD1
v_call: TRBV10-3
j_call: TRBJ2-5
cdr3_nt: TGTGCCATTGGGACAGGGGGCGGTGAGACCCAGTACTTC
cdr3_aa: CAIGTGGGETQYF

clone_size: -
d_call: -
v_call: TRBV25-1
j_call: TRBJ2-1
cdr3_nt: TGTGCCCTGAAAGATGGGGAGCAGTTCTTC
cdr3_aa: CALKDGEQFF

clone_size: many
d_call: TRBD1
v_call: TRBV5-1
j_call: TRBJ1-2
cdr3_nt: TGCGCCAGCAGCTCCCTCAGGGGGCAGAAGTATGGCTACACCTTC
cdr3_aa: CASSSLRGQKYGYTF

clone_size: -
d_call: -
v_call: TRBV5-1
j_call: TRBJ1-1
cdr3_nt: TGCGCCAGCAGGACAGGAGATATGAACACTGAAGCTTTCTTT
cdr3_aa: CASRTGDMNTEAFF

clone_size: few
d_call: -
v_call: TRBV7-2
j_call: TRBJ2-3
cdr3_nt: TGTGCCAGCAGCTCATTACTAGGTTGGACCACAGATACGCAGTATTTT
cdr3_aa: CASSSLLGWTTDTQYF